These 5 T cell receptor beta chains came from one sample sequenced in a study of response to subunit inactivated influenza vaccine. TCRdb reprocessed the RT-PCR reads with MiXCR, giving one entry per CDR3 protein. Of approximately 250,000 distinct CDR3 sequences listed, 12% are singletons. The source material was non-naive T cells sorted from PBMCs, sampled approximately 15 days before vaccination. The source of these receptors is a man aged 45-65 years who received an inactivated influenza vaccine.

This rearrangement joins TRBV15 to TRBJ1-1, with 7 positions matching TRBD1. The CDR3 extends over 15 amino acids. Germline CDR1 and CDR2: LNHNV and YYDKDF (reference sequence). J was trimmed by 0 bases and V by 1 base; bases with no gene match: 2. CDR3 protein: CATSRGRGMNTEAFF. The CDR3 nucleotides are TGTGCCACCAGCAGAGGCAGGGGGATGAACACTGAAGCTTTCTTT.

V usage is TRBV28 and J usage is TRBJ1-5; TRBD1 agrees at 8 bases. The CDR3 length is 16 residues. The germline CDR1 and CDR2 sequences are MDHEN and SYDVKM. Trimming removed 2 bases from V and 6 bases from J; junction bases left unmatched: 9. The CDR3 protein is CASSLGAGGITQPQHF. The CDR3 coding sequence is TGTGCCAGCAGTTTAGGCGCAGGGGGCATTACTCAGCCCCAGCATTTT.

This clonotype occurred a few times. A read error may explain this, as a much larger clone is one base away. V is TRBV20-1 and J is TRBJ2-6; D is unclear. This CDR3 comprises 19 residues. CDR1 is DFQATT and CDR2 is SNEGSKA in the germline V gene (reference sequence). CDR3 DNA: TGCTGTGCTAGAGATCTAACGCAGGCGGATTTCTCTGGGGCCAACGTCCTGACTTTC. Translation: CCARDLTQADFSGANVLTF.

This clonotype was counted between two and nine times. The V gene is TRBV7-2, the J gene TRBJ2-3; D remains unclear. V was cut by 0 bases and J by 0 bases, with 4 bases left in between. This CDR3 spans 14 amino acids. CDR1 and CDR2 from the germline V gene are SGHTA and FQGNSA. CDR3 sequence: CASSLAVSTDTQYF. The CDR3 region has the DNA TGTGCCAGCAGCTTAGCGGTTAGCACAGATACGCAGTATTTT.

This clonotype has more than one count but fewer than ten. The gene calls are TRBV3-1 and TRBJ2-2, with 14 bases identical to TRBD2. Germline loops: CDR1 LGHDT, CDR2 YNNKEL (reference sequence). Trimming cost V 4 bases and J 6 bases; bases outside gene matches: 1. This CDR3 is built from 15 residues. This CDR3 is CASSPGLAGAGELFF. The CDR3 region has the DNA TGTGCCAGCAGCCCGGGACTAGCGGGAGCCGGGGAGCTGTTTTTT.